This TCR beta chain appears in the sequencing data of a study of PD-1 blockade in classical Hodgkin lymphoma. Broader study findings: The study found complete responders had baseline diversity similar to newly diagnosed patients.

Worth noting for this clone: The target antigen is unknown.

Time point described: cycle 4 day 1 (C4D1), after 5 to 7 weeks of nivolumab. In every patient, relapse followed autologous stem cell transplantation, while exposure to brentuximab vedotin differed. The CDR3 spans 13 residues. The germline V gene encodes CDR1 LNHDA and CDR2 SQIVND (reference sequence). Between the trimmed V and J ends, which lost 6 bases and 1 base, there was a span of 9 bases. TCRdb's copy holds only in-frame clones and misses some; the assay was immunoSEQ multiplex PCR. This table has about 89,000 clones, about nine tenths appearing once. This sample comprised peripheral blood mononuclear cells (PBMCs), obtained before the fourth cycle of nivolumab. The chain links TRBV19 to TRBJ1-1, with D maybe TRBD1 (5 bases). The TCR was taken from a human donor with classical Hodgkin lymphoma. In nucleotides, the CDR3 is TGTGCCAGTAGGACAGCTCCGAACACTGAAGCTTTCTTT. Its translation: CASRTAPNTEAFF. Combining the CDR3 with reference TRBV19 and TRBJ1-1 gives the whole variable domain DGGITQSPKYLFRKEGQNVTLSCEQNLNHDAMYWYRQDPGQGLRLIYYSQIVNDFQKGDIAEGYSVSREKKESFPLTVTSAQKNPTAFYLCASRTAPNTEAFFGQGTRLTVV.